This TCR beta chain was identified in a study of tumor and adjacent non-tumor tissue in lung cancer. The library came from three nested PCR rounds adapted from ARM-PCR protocols. MiXCR, run by TCRdb on the multiplex PCR reads, gives a single entry per CDR3 protein. The data contain 65,000 to 95,000 distinct CDR3 sequences, around 70% of them singletons. No cell sorting was done before RNA was extracted from the tissue. This clonotype occurred many times. The CDR3 spans 13 residues. V lost 3 bases and J lost 2, with 8 bases in between. The germline gives CDR1 SGHAT, CDR2 FQNNGV. The gene calls are TRBV11-2 and TRBJ2-7; D not certain. Sample: lung tumor tissue. The clonotype comes from a woman between 65 and 79 years old with non-small cell lung cancer. Here the CDR3 DNA reads TGTGCCAGCAGCTTTGACTTGGCCTACGAGCAGTACTTC. Its translation is CASSFDLAYEQYF.